Below are 27 T cell receptor beta chains sequenced from a single sample in a study of T cell responses to AZD1222 COVID-19 vaccine. Assay used: immunoSEQ multiplex PCR; TCRdb lists only in-frame clones, some missing. The sample consists of approximately 160,000 clones, approximately 94% of them appearing once. Sequenced here: peripheral blood, sampled 28 days after the second AZD1222 dose. These receptors were collected from an adult who received the AZD1222 COVID-19 vaccine.

This chain uses TRBV5-8 with TRBJ2-5, with 8 bases fitting TRBD2. CDR3 length equals 13 residues. J was trimmed by 5 bases and V by 3 bases; bases with no gene match: 3. From germline, CDR1 is SGHTS and CDR2 YDEGEE. CDR3 region: CASSWRGAETQYF. The DNA for the CDR3 is TGTGCCAGCAGCTGGCGGGGGGCTGAGACCCAGTACTTC.

J is TRBJ1-3 and V is TRBV27, with no clear D. This CDR3 contains 15 residues. Trimming shortened V by 8 bases and J by 0 bases, and 14 bases separated the two germline ends. The germline V gene encodes CDR1 MNHEY and CDR2 SMNVEV (reference sequence). The CDR3 region is CASALQVGSGNTIYF. As DNA, the CDR3 is TGTGCCAGCGCCCTTCAGGTCGGCTCTGGAAACACCATATATTTT.

The chain carries TRBV4-3 and TRBJ2-2; D ambiguous. Germline V gives CDR1 LGHNA, CDR2 YSLEER. This CDR3 is 16 amino acids long. V lost 0 bases and J lost 2, with 10 bases in between. CDR3: CASSQDQAVNTGELFF. CDR3 coding DNA: TGCGCCAGCAGCCAAGATCAGGCGGTAAACACCGGGGAGCTGTTTTTT.

V usage is TRBV6-5 and J usage is TRBJ1-5; D is ambiguous. The germline V gene has CDR1 MNHEY and CDR2 SVGAGI. V lost 6 bases, J lost 4 bases, and 10 bases lay in between. The CDR3 has 13 amino acids. This CDR3 is CASRPPGNQPQHF. DNA for the CDR3: TGTGCCAGCAGACCCCCAGGTAATCAGCCCCAGCATTTT.

The rearrangement joins TRBV3-1 (or the pseudogene TRBV3-2) to TRBJ2-5, with TRBD2 matching over 8 bases. J was trimmed by 2 bases and V by 1 base; bases with no gene match: 15. Germline values: CDR1 LGHDT, CDR2 YNNKEL (reference sequence). The CDR3 runs to 19 residues. CDR3 nucleotide sequence: TGTGCCAGCAGCCAAGCAGCGGGAGCAAGGGTCCGTGGGCAAGAGACCCAGTACTTC. This sequence encodes CASSQAAGARVRGQETQYF.

This chain joins TRBV7-3 and TRBJ1-3; no clear D gene. The length of the CDR3 is 13 residues. Trimming shortened V by 5 bases and J by 2 bases, and 7 bases separated the two germline ends. CDR1 and CDR2 (germline): SGHTA, FQGTGA. CDR3 region: CASSVRPGNTIYF. The CDR3, as DNA: TGTGCCAGCAGCGTAAGGCCTGGAAACACCATATATTTT.

The V and J genes are TRBV6-5 and TRBJ1-6; the D gene is possibly TRBD1 (6 bases). The CDR3 is 15 amino acids. Germline CDR1 MNHEY, CDR2 SVGAGI. Trimming took off 7 bases at V and 10 bases at J, with 20 bases between the two ends. The CDR3 is CASTQGTRGRSPLHF. The CDR3, as DNA: TGTGCCAGCACCCAGGGGACGAGGGGGAGGTCACCCCTCCACTTT.

V and J are TRBV3-1 (or the pseudogene TRBV3-2) and TRBJ2-7, with D possibly matching TRBD2 (5 bases). V lost 2 bases and J lost 1, with 12 bases in between. The V gene's germline CDR1 is LGHDT and CDR2 YNNKEL (reference sequence). The CDR3 has 15 amino acids. As DNA, the CDR3 is TGTGCCAGCAGCCAATCTATAGCGTTTTCCTACGAGCAGTACTTC. The encoded protein is CASSQSIAFSYEQYF.

The table lists this clone with a count of one. The rearrangement links TRBV5-4 to TRBJ1-1; D is unresolved. The CDR3 is made up of 14 amino acids. Trimming cost V 0 bases and J 0 bases, with 6 bases left between them. Germline assignment: CDR1 SGHNT and CDR2 YYREEE (reference sequence). In DNA form, the CDR3 reads TGTGCCAGCAGCTTGGACCAGGTGAACACTGAAGCTTTCTTT. The encoded protein is CASSLDQVNTEAFF.

The chain has TRBV3-1 (or the pseudogene TRBV3-2) and TRBJ1-6; D gene ambiguous. Trimming left V 2 bases short and J 8 bases short, with 7 bases between. The CDR3 totals 13 residues. The germline CDR1 and CDR2 sequences are LGHDT and YNNKEL (reference sequence). The CDR3 coding sequence is TGTGCCAGCAGCCAAATGGGAGATTCACCCCTCCACTTT. This translates into CASSQMGDSPLHF.

The genes are TRBV5-5 and TRBJ2-7, with 7 bases lining up with TRBD1. The V gene end was trimmed by 1 base and the J gene end by 3 bases; junction bases not matched to a gene: 16. The CDR3 spans 18 residues. The germline CDR1 and CDR2 sequences are SGHKS and YYEKEE (reference sequence). The CDR3 nucleotides read TGTGCCAGCAGCTTGCGGCCTTTACAGGGGAATCGACACTACGAGCAGTACTTC. It yields the protein CASSLRPLQGNRHYEQYF.

The chain carries TRBV28 and TRBJ2-5; TRBD2 is a possible D gene (7 bases). V lost 2 bases and J lost 4, with 17 bases in between. Germline V gene sequence: CDR1 MDHEN, CDR2 SYDVKM. There are 16 residues in the CDR3. The CDR3 sequence: CASSLGGGEVVETQYF. Written as DNA, the CDR3 is TGTGCCAGCAGTTTAGGAGGGGGGGAGGTCGTAGAGACCCAGTACTTC.

This chain links TRBV3-1 (or the pseudogene TRBV3-2) with TRBJ2-1; D might be TRBD1 or TRBD2, each matching 5 bases. CDR1 is LGHDT and CDR2 is YNNKEL in the germline V gene (reference sequence). The CDR3 has 13 residues. V lost 3 bases and J 7 bases, leaving 10 bases between the germline ends. CDR3 coding DNA: TGTGCCAGCAGCCAGGGGAGACAGAATGAGCAGTTCTTC. It translates to CASSQGRQNEQFF.

The chain carries TRBV11-1 and TRBJ2-5, with D maybe TRBD1 (6 bases). V was trimmed by 3 bases and J by 4 bases, leaving 15 bases between them. CDR1 and CDR2 (germline): SGHAT, FQDESV (reference sequence). The CDR3 length is 15 residues. CDR3 sequence reads: CASSFTGTRLETQYF. The CDR3 nucleotides read TGTGCCAGCAGCTTCACGGGGACAAGGTTAGAGACCCAGTACTTC.

The gene calls are TRBV27 and TRBJ1-5; TRBD1 might be the D (5 bases). CDR3 length equals 11 residues. Germline V gives CDR1 MNHEY, CDR2 SMNVEV (reference sequence). V was trimmed by 8 bases and J by 7 bases, leaving 9 bases between them. CDR3 nucleotides: TGTGCCAGCGGGACCTACCAGCCCCAGCATTTT. Translating gives CASGTYQPQHF.

The chain uses TRBV3-1 (or the pseudogene TRBV3-2) and TRBJ2-1; the match to TRBD2 covers 11 bases. The V gene end was trimmed by 0 bases and the J gene end by 6 bases; junction bases not matched to a gene: 7. CDR1 and CDR2 from the germline V gene are LGHDT and YNNKEL (reference sequence). The CDR3 runs to 17 residues. This chain's CDR3 is CASSQELLAGAGNEQFF. In DNA, the CDR3 is TGTGCCAGCAGCCAAGAATTACTAGCGGGAGCGGGCAATGAGCAGTTCTTC.

V is TRBV7-6 and J is TRBJ2-3; D not resolved. The germline V and J ends were trimmed by 5 bases and 4 bases, with 13 bases remaining between them. The CDR3 covers 14 residues. From germline, CDR1 is SGHVS and CDR2 FNYEAQ. CDR3 region: CASSRLGGADTQYF. The CDR3 DNA reads TGTGCCAGCAGCAGGCTGGGTGGGGCAGATACGCAGTATTTT.

The chain links TRBV7-9 to TRBJ2-1; weak D call: TRBD2 (6 bases). In germline, CDR1 is SEHNR, CDR2 FQNEAQ (reference sequence). CDR3 length: 13 amino acids. The ends were cut back, 8 bases at V and 0 bases at J, with 8 bases in the middle. The CDR3 spells CASGGSSYNEQFF. As DNA, the CDR3 is TGTGCCAGCGGGGGGAGCTCCTACAATGAGCAGTTCTTC.

The chain recombines TRBV11-2 with TRBJ2-7, with D tentatively TRBD2 (6 bases). V lost 5 bases and J lost 5, with 16 bases in between. The CDR3 contains 14 residues. Germline V gene data show CDR1 as SGHAT and CDR2 as FQNNGV. The CDR3 region is CASSRGLLTDEQYF. The DNA for the CDR3 is TGTGCCAGCAGCAGGGGACTCCTAACTGACGAGCAGTACTTC.

The chain is built from TRBV27 and TRBJ2-7; D may be TRBD2 (5 bases). Looked up from germline, CDR1 is MNHEY and CDR2 is SMNVEV (reference sequence). With 2 bases removed from V and 6 bases from J, the gap between germline ends came to 14 bases. This CDR3 is built from 14 residues. The CDR3 region is CASSLEFREGEQYF. The CDR3 nucleotides are TGTGCCAGCAGTTTAGAATTCCGGGAAGGCGAGCAGTACTTC.

The chain joins TRBV30 to TRBJ1-3; no definite D call. Germline CDR1 is GTSNPN and CDR2 is SVGIG (reference sequence). There are 13 residues in the CDR3. V lost 4 bases to trimming and J lost 6 bases, with 13 bases between them. The CDR3 is CAWKQSGSNTIYF. CDR3 DNA sequence: TGTGCCTGGAAGCAGTCGGGGTCAAACACCATATATTTT.

This chain links TRBV11-2 with TRBJ1-6; no firm D call. Trimming removed 1 base at V and 0 bases at J, with 7 bases between. Germline CDR1 and CDR2: SGHAT and FQNNGV. This CDR3 has 16 residues. The CDR3 is CASSLAGSSYNSPLHF. CDR3 coding DNA: TGTGCCAGCAGCTTAGCCGGGAGCTCCTATAATTCACCCCTCCACTTT.

The V gene is TRBV2, the J gene TRBJ1-1, with D possibly matching TRBD1 (6 bases). V lost 11 bases, J lost 0 bases, and 16 bases lay in between. Germline assignment: CDR1 SNHLY and CDR2 FYNNEI. The CDR3 totals 14 residues. In DNA, the CDR3 is TGTGCCGGAGGGGGGGGAGACCTGAACACTGAAGCTTTCTTT. It codes for CAGGGGDLNTEAFF.

The CDR3 reads CASSGIRGSNEKLFF. The CDR3 DNA is TGTGCCAGCAGTGGTATCAGGGGTAGTAATGAAAAACTGTTTTTT. The gene calls are TRBV2 and TRBJ1-4; a possible D gene is TRBD1 (6 bases). Deletions cut 4 bases from V and 4 bases from J, with 13 bases between. The CDR3 is made up of 15 amino acids. Per the germline V gene, CDR1 is SNHLY and CDR2 is FYNNEI.

This clone was observed a single time. J is TRBJ2-5 and V is TRBV29-1; D unresolved. V was cut by 8 bases and J by 4 bases, with 14 bases left in between. Germline assignment: CDR1 SQVTM and CDR2 ANQGSEA. The CDR3 has 12 residues. DNA for the CDR3: TGCAGCCCTAGTGGGGTGGGAGAGACCCAGTACTTC. Translated, it gives CSPSGVGETQYF.

This chain uses TRBV15 with TRBJ2-1; 7 nucleotides align to TRBD2. The J segment lost 0 bases and the V segment lost 6 bases, leaving 2 bases of the junction unmatched. Germline-derived CDR1 and CDR2 are LNHNV and YYDKDF (reference sequence). The CDR3 covers 14 residues. CDR3 nucleotide sequence: TGTGCCACCAGTGGCGGGGGCTCCTACAATGAGCAGTTCTTC. It is translated as CATSGGGSYNEQFF.

This chain joins TRBV3-1 (or the pseudogene TRBV3-2) and TRBJ2-7; 7 bases fit TRBD2. V lost 0 bases to trimming and J lost 2 bases; unmatched junction nucleotides: 10. The V gene's germline CDR1 is LGHDT and CDR2 YNNKEL (reference sequence). The CDR3 loop spans 17 amino acids. The CDR3 loop reads CASSQEWVVAGAYEQYF. CDR3 DNA sequence: TGTGCCAGCAGCCAAGAGTGGGTGGTGGCGGGGGCCTACGAGCAGTACTTC.